The sequence of this T cell receptor (beta chain) was determined in a study of metastatic and nonmetastatic thyroid tumors. Looked up from germline, CDR1 is KGHSH and CDR2 is LQKENI. CDR3 size: 12 residues. The V end was cut by 0 bases, the J end by 3 bases, with 2 bases between. TCRdb reanalyzed the PCR reads via MiXCR. The data contain fewer than 40,000 clones, about 15% of them seen just once; the ten biggest clones take up roughly a fifth. This clone was seen many times. Before thyroid surgery, none of the patients had received any treatment. Material: blood. This clonotype was obtained from a male donor with papillary thyroid cancer or a benign thyroid nodule (not recorded which). Some clones in this sample may be carry-over from other donors' samples. The chain couples TRBV18 to TRBJ2-5; D gene unclear. The CDR3 loop is CASSPPEETQYF. In DNA form, the CDR3 reads TGTGCCAGCTCACCACCGGAAGAGACCCAGTACTTC.